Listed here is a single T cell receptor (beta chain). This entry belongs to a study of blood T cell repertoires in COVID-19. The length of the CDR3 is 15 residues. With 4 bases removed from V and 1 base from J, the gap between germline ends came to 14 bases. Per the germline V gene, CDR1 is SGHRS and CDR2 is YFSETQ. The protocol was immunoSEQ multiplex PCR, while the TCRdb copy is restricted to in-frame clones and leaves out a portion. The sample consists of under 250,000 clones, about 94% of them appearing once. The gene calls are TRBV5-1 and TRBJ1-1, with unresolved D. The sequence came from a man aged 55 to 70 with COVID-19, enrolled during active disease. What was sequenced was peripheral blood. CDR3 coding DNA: TGCGCCAGCAGCCCCTACTTCGCACCGAACACTGAAGCTTTCTTT. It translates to CASSPYFAPNTEAFF.